This T cell receptor (beta chain) was sequenced for a study of T cell responses to AZD1222 COVID-19 vaccine. Study outcomes and limitations: Spike-specific TCR depth and breadth grew after two AZD1222 doses. In a largely white British group with more females than males, clonal diversity was possibly underestimated.

The study pooled second doses at about 4 or about 12 weeks. TCRdb's table, derived via immunoSEQ multiplex PCR, lists solely in-frame clones and lacks some. The sample holds fewer than 90,000 clones, approximately 90% seen once. The germline CDR1 and CDR2 sequences are LNHDA and SQIVND (reference sequence). V was trimmed by 3 bases and J by 5 bases, leaving 10 bases between them. CDR3 length: 14 residues. For this clone: The antigen is undetermined.

The receptor comes from an adult who received the AZD1222 COVID-19 vaccine. Sequencing was performed on peripheral blood, taken 28 days after the second AZD1222 dose. The chain is built from TRBV19 and TRBJ1-4; D is perhaps TRBD1 (5 bases). CDR3 amino acids: CASSMRGVNEKLFF. In DNA form, the CDR3 reads TGTGCCAGTAGTATGAGAGGGGTAAATGAAAAACTGTTTTTT.